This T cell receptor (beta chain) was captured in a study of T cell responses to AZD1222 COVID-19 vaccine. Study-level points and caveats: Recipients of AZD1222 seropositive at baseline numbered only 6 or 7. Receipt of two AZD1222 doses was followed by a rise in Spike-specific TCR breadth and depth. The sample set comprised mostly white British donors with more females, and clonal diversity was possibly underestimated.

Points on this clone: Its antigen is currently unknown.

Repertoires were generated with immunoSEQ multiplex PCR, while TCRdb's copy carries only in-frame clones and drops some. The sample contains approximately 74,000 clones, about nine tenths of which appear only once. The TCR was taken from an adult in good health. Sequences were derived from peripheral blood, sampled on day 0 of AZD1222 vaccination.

For the CDR3, the DNA is TGTGCTAGTGGTTTGCCCTCCTCGACTAGCGGGAGTTTGAATGAGCAGTTCTTC. This sequence encodes CASGLPSSTSGSLNEQFF. This chain uses TRBV12-5 with TRBJ2-1, with TRBD2 identical over 12 bases. The CDR3 extends over 18 amino acids. V lost 2 bases to trimming and J lost 7 bases; unmatched junction nucleotides: 12. The germline V gene encodes CDR1 LGHNT and CDR2 FRNRAP.